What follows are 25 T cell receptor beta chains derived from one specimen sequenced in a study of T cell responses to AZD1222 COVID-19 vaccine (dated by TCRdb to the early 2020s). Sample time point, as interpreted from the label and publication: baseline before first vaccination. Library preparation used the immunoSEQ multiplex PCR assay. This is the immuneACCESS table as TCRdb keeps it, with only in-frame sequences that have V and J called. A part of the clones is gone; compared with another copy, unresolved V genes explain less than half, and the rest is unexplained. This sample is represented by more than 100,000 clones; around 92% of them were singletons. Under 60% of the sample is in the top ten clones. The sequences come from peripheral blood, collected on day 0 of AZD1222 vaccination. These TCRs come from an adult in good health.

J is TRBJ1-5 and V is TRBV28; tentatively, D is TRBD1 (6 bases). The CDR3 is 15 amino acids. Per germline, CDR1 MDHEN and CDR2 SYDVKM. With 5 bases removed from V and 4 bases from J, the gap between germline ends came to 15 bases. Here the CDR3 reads CASSLTPDRNQPQHF. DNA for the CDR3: TGTGCCAGCAGTCTTACTCCGGACAGAAATCAGCCCCAGCATTTT.

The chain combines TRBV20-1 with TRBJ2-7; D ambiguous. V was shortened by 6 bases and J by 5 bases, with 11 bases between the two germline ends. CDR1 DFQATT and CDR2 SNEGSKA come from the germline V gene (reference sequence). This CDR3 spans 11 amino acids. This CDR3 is CSATTADEQYF. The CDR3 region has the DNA TGCAGTGCCACGACCGCGGACGAGCAGTACTTC.

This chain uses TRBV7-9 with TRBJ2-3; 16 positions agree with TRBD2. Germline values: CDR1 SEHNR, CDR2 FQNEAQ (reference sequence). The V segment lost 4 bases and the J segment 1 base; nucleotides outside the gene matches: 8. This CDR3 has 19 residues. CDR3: CASSSGLAGGPGGTDTQYF. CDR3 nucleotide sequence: TGTGCCAGCAGCTCGGGACTAGCGGGAGGGCCCGGTGGCACAGATACGCAGTATTTT. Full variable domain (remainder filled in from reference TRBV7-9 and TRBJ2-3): DTGVSQNPRHKITKRGQNVTFRCDPISEHNRLYWYRQTLGQGPEFLTYFQNEAQLEKSRLLSDRFSAERPKGSFSTLEIQRTEQGDSAMYLCASSSGLAGGPGGTDTQYFGPGTRLTVL.

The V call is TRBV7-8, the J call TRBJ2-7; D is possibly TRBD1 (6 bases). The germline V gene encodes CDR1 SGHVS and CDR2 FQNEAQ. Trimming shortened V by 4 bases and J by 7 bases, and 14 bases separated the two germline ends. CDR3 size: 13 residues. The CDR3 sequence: CASSSMGQGEQYF. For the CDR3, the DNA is TGTGCCAGCAGCTCTATGGGGCAGGGGGAGCAGTACTTC.

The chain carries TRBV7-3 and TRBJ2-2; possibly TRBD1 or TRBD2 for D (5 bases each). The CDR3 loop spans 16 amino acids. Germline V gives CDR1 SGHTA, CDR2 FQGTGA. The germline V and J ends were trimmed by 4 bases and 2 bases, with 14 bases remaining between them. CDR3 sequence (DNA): TGTGCCAGCAGCTCACGACCGGGACCAAACACCGGGGAGCTGTTTTTT. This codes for CASSSRPGPNTGELFF.

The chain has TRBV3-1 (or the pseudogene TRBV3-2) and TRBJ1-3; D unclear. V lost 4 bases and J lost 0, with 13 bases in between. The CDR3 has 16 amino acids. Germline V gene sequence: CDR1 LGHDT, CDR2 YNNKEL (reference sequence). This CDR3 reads CASSRSVGVSGNTIYF. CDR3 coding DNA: TGTGCCAGCAGCCGATCGGTAGGAGTCTCTGGAAACACCATATATTTT.

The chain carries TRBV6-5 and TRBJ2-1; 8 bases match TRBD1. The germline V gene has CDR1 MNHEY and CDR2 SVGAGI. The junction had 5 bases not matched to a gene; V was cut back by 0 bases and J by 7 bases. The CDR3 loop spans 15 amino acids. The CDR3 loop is CASSYSRQGTNEQFF. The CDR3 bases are TGTGCCAGCAGTTACTCCAGACAGGGGACTAATGAGCAGTTCTTC.

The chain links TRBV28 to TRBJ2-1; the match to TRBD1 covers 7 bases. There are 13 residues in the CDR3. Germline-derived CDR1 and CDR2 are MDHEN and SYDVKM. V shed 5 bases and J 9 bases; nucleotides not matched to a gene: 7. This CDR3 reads CASSPSHRGEQFF. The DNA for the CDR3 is TGTGCCAGCAGTCCCTCGCACAGGGGTGAGCAGTTCTTC.

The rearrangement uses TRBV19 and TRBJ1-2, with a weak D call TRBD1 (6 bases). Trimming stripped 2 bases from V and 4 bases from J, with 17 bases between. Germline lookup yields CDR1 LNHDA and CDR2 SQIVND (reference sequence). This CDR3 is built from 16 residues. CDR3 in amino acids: CASSISSRGRGYGYTF. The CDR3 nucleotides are TGTGCCAGTAGTATATCCTCTCGGGGGCGCGGCTATGGCTACACCTTC.

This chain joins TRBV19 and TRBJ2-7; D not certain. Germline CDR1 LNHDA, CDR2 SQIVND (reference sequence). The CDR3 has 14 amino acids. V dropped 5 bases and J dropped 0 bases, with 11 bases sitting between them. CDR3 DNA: TGTGCCAGTAGTCCGACTGACCCCTCCTACGAGCAGTACTTC. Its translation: CASSPTDPSYEQYF.

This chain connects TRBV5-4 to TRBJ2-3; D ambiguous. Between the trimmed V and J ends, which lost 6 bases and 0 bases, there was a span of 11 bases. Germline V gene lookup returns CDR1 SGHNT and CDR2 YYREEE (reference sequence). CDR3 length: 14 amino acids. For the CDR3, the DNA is TGTGCCAGCAACCGGAACCCTAGCACAGATACGCAGTATTTT. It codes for CASNRNPSTDTQYF.

This CDR3 reads CASSGGTAYGYTF. CDR3 sequence (DNA): TGTGCCAGCTCCGGCGGGACGGCTTATGGCTACACCTTC. The chain is built from TRBV6-5 and TRBJ1-2, with a weak D call TRBD1 (5 bases). Germline V gene sequence: CDR1 MNHEY, CDR2 SVGAGI. V was trimmed by 8 bases and J by 5 bases, leaving 15 bases between them. CDR3 length: 13 residues.

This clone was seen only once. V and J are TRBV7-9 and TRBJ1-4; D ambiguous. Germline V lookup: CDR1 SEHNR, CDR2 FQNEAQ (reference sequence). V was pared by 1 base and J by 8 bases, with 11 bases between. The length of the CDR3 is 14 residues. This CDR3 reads CASSLGAGVEKLFF. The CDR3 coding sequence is TGTGCCAGCAGCTTAGGGGCAGGAGTCGAAAAACTGTTTTTT.

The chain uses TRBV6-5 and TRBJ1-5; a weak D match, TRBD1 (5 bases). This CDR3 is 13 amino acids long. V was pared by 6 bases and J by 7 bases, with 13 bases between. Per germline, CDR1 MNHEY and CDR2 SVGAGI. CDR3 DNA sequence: TGTGCCAGCAGGCGTGTCGACAGCCAGCCCCAGCATTTT. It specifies CASRRVDSQPQHF.

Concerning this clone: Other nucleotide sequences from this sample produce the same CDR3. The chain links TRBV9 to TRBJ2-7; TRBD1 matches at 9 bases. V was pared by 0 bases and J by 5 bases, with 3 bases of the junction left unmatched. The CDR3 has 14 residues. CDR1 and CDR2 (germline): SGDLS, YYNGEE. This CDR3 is CASSVADRGHEQYF. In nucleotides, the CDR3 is TGTGCCAGCAGCGTAGCGGACAGGGGCCACGAGCAGTACTTC.

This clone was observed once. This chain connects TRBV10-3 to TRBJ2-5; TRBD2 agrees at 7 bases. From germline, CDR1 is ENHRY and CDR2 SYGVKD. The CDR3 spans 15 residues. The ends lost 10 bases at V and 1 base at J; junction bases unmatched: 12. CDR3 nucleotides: TGTGCCACGAGACTAGCAGATACCAGCCAAGAGACCCAGTACTTC. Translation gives CATRLADTSQETQYF.

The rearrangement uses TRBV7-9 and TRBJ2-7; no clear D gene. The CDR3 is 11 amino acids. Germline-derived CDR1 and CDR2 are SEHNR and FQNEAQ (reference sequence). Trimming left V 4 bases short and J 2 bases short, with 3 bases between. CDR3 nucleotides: TGTGCCAGCAGCTATGCCTACGAGCAGTACTTC. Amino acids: CASSYAYEQYF.

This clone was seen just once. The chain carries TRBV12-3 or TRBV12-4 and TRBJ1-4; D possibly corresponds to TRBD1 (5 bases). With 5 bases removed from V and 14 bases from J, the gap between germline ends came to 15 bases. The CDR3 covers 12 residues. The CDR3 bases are TGTGCCAGCAGTACATCCGGGACTCGGCTGTTTTTT. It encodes CASSTSGTRLFF.

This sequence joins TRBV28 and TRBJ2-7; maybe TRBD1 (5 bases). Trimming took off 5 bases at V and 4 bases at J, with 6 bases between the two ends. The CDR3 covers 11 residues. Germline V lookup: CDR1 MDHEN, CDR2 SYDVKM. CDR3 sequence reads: CASSTGYEQYF. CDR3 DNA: TGTGCCAGCAGTACAGGATACGAGCAGTACTTC.

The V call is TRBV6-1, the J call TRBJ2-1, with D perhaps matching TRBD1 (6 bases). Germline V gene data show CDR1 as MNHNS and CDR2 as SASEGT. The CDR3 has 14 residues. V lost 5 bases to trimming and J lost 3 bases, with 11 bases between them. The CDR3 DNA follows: TGTGCCAGCAGTTCCCGGACAGACTACAATGAGCAGTTCTTC. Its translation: CASSSRTDYNEQFF.

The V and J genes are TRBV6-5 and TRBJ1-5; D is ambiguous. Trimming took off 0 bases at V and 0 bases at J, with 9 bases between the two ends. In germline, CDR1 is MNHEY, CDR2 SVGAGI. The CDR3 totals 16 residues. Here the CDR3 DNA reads TGTGCCAGCAGTTACTCTGCCCCTTATAGCAATCAGCCCCAGCATTTT. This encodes CASSYSAPYSNQPQHF.

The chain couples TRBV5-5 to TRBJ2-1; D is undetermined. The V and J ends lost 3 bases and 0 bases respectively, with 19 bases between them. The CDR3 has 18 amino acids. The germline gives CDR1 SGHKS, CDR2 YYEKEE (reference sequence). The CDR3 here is CASSSSYGHLSSYNEQFF. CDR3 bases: TGTGCCAGCAGCTCCTCCTATGGGCATCTAAGCTCCTACAATGAGCAGTTCTTC. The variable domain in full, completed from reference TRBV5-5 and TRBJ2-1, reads DAGVTQSPTHLIKTRGQQVTLRCSPISGHKSVSWYQQVLGQGPQFIFQYYEKEERGRGNFPDRFSARQFPNYSSELNVNALLLGDSALYLCASSSSYGHLSSYNEQFFGPGTRLTVL.

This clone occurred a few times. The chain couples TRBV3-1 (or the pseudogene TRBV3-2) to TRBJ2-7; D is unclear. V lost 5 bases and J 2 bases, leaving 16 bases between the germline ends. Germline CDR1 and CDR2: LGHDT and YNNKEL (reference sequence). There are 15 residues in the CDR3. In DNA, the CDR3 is TGTGCCAGCAGCAGAATAGCCGACCCAACCTACGAGCAGTACTTC. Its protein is CASSRIADPTYEQYF.

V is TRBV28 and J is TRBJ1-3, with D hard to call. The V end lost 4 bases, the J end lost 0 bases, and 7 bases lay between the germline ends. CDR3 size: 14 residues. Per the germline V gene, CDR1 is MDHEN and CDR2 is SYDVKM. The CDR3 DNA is TGTGCCAGCAGTTCGGACGGCTCTGGAAACACCATATATTTT. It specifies CASSSDGSGNTIYF.

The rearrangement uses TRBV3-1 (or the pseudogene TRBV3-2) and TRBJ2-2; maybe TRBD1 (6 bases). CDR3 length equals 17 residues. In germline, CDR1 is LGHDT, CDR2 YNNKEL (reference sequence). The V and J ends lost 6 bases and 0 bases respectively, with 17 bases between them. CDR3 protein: CASRAPAGQPNTGELFF. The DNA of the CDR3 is TGTGCCAGCAGAGCCCCGGCAGGACAGCCGAACACCGGGGAGCTGTTTTTT.